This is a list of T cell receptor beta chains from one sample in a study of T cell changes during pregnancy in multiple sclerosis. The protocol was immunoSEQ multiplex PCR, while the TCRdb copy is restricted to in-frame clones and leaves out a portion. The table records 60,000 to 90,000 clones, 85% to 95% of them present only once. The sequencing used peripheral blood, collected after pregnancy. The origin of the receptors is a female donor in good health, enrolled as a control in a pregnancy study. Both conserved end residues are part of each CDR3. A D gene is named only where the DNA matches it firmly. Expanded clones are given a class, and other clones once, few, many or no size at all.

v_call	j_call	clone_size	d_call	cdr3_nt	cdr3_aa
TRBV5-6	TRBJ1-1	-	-	TGTGCCAGCAGCTTGAGGACAGCCTCACTGACTGAAGCTTTCTTT	CASSLRTASLTEAFF
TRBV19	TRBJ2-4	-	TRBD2	TGTGCCAGTAAACAGCGGGAGGGGGCCAAAAACATTCAGTACTTC	CASKQREGAKNIQYF
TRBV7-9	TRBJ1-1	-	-	TGTGCCAGCAGCATCAATAGGGGTAACACTGAAGCTTTCTTT	CASSINRGNTEAFF
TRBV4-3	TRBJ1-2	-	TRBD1	TGCGCCAGCAGCCGTGGGACAGGACTATCAGAAGGCTACACCTTC	CASSRGTGLSEGYTF
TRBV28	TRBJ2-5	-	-	TGTGCCAGCAGTTCCCGGGACAAGGAGACCCAGTACTTC	CASSSRDKETQYF
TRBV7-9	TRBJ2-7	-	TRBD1	TGTGCCAGCAGCTCCTCCGGGACAGGGTTCGAGCAGTACTTC	CASSSSGTGFEQYF
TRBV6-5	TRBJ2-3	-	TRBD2	TGTGCCAGCAGTTACCTAGCGGAGAGCACAGATACGCAGTATTTT	CASSYLAESTDTQYF
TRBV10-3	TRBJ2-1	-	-	TGTGCCATCAGCAGTCCCCCCAATGAGCAGTTCTTC	CAISSPPNEQFF
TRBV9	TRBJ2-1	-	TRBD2	TGTGCCAGCAGCAAACAGGGGGCCCAACTAGCGGGGGGGCCTAAGATCTTC	CASSKQGAQLAGGPKIF
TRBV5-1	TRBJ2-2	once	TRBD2	TGCGCCAGCAGCTTGAACATGGCGGGAGCTATCACCGGGGAGCTGTTTTTT	CASSLNMAGAITGELFF
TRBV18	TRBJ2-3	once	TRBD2	TGTGCCAGCTCACGCGAGCGGGGGGGCCGGGATACGCAGTATTTT	CASSRERGGRDTQYF
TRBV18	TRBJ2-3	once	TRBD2	TGTGCCACCACACCGACTAGCGGGACCTACACAGATACGCAGTATTTT	CATTPTSGTYTDTQYF
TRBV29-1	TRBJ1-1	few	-	TGCAGCGTTGAAGAACAGTTGAACACTGAAGCTTTCTTT	CSVEEQLNTEAFF
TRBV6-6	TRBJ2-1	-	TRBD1	TGTGCCAGCAGGGTTTGGACAGGGCTCGGTGAGCAGTTCTTC	CASRVWTGLGEQFF
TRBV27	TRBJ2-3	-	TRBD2	TGTGCCAGCAGTTTATCGTTCGGGGGGACAGATACGCAGTATTTT	CASSLSFGGTDTQYF
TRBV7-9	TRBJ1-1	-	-	TGTGCCAGCAGCTCGCGCGGTCCAGCTTTCTTT	CASSSRGPAFF
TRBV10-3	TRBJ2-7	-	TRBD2	TGTGCCATCAGTGATCCACTAGCGGGGGGCGCCTACGAGCAGTACTTC	CAISDPLAGGAYEQYF
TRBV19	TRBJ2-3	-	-	TGTGCCAGTAGTGCCCGGAGTCTCGGAGATACGCAGTATTTT	CASSARSLGDTQYF
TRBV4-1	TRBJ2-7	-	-	TGCGCCAGCAGCCGAGGGCGGGGATCCGACGAGCAGTACTTC	CASSRGRGSDEQYF
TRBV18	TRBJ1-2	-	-	TGTGCCAGCTCACCGCCGGGACTCCGCGGCTACACCTTC	CASSPPGLRGYTF
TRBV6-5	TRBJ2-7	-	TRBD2	TGTGCCAGCAGGGTAGCGGGGGACCTTTCCTACGAGCAGTACTTC	CASRVAGDLSYEQYF
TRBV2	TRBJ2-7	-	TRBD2	TGTGCCAGCAGTGAAGAGCGGGGGGGCTACGAGCAGTACTTC	CASSEERGGYEQYF
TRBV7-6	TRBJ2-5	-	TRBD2	TGTGCCAGCAGCTTAGCAGGCGGGACTAGCGGAGAGACCTACTTC	CASSLAGGTSGETYF
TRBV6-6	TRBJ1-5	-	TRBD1	TGTGCCAGCAGAGGGACAGCGCGTCAGCCCCAGCATTTT	CASRGTARQPQHF
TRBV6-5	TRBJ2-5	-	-	TGTGCCAGCAGTTCCCCGAAGAGCAGGCAGACCCAGTACTTC	CASSSPKSRQTQYF
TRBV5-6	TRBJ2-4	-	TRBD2	TGTGCCAGCAGCGCGGCGACTAGCGGAGGGTACATTCAGTACTTC	CASSAATSGGYIQYF
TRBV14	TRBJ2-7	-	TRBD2	TGTGCCAGCAGCCGCCGGACTAGCTCCCGCTCCTACGAGCAGTACTTC	CASSRRTSSRSYEQYF
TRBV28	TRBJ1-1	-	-	TGTGCCAGCAGTTTTGGAGGCAGATCAGACACTGAAGCTTTCTTT	CASSFGGRSDTEAFF
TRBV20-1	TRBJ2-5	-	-	TGCAGTGCTAGGCGGTGGGAGACCCAGTACTTC	CSARRWETQYF
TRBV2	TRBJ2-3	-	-	TGTGCCGGACGAAGGGGCGGCACAGATACGCAGTATTTT	CAGRRGGTDTQYF
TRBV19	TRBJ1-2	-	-	TGTGCCAGTAGGAATCGTGGGGGCAGGTCGCTGGATGGCTACACCTTC	CASRNRGGRSLDGYTF
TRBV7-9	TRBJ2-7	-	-	TGTGCCAGCAGTTCAATAGGGAGAGGCTACGAGCAGTACTTC	CASSSIGRGYEQYF
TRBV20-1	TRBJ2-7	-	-	TGCAGTGCTATACAGTCCTACGAGCAGTACTTC	CSAIQSYEQYF
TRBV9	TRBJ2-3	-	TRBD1	TGTGCCAGCAGCGTCCCCGGGACAGGGGTTGGATCGGGTACGCAGTATTTT	CASSVPGTGVGSGTQYF
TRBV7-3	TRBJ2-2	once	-	TGTGCCAGCAGCTTAAGGGGCGGAAGGAACACCGGGGAGCTGTTTTTT	CASSLRGGRNTGELFF
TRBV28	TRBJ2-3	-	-	TGTGCCAGCAGGATGGAGGGAGATACGCAGTATTTT	CASRMEGDTQYF
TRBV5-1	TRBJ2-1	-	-	TGCGCCAGCAGCTTGTCCTATCGCGGTGAGCAGTTCTTC	CASSLSYRGEQFF
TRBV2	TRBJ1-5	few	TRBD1	TGTGCCAGCAGTGGACCGGGACAGATTAGCAATCAGCCCCAGCATTTT	CASSGPGQISNQPQHF
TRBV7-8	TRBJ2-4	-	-	TGTGCCAGCAGTCAGGGAGCCAAAAACATTCAGTACTTC	CASSQGAKNIQYF
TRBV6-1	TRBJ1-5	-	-	TGTGCCACCTCCCCCACAGGGTATCAGCCCCAGCATTTT	CATSPTGYQPQHF
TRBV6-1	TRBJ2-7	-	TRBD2	TGTGCCAGCAGTCGAGAGCGGGGGGGCTCCTACGAGCAGTACTTC	CASSRERGGSYEQYF
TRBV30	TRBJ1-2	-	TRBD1	TGTGCCTGGAGGGGACAGGCTGGTGAAGGCTACACCTTC	CAWRGQAGEGYTF
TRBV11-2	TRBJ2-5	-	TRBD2	TGTGCCAGCAGCTATCTGACTAGCGGGGGACAAGAGACCCAGTACTTC	CASSYLTSGGQETQYF
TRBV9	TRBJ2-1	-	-	TGTGCCAGCAGCGTAGTTCCTAGTTCCAATGAGCAGTTCTTC	CASSVVPSSNEQFF
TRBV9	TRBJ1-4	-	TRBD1	TGTGCCAGCAGCATACGACAGGGGGCGGGTGAAAAACTGTTTTTT	CASSIRQGAGEKLFF
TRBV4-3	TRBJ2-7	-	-	TGCGCCAGCAGCCAAGAATGGGGGCTTGGGTCTTACGAGCAGTACTTC	CASSQEWGLGSYEQYF
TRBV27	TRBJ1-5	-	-	TGTGCCAGCAGTCGCAGTATGGCAGCGATCAATCAGCCCCAGCATTTT	CASSRSMAAINQPQHF
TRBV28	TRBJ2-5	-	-	TGTGCCAGCAGACCTACAGGGAGGGGGGAGACCCAGTACTTC	CASRPTGRGETQYF
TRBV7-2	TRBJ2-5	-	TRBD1	TGTGCCAGCAGCTTAGTTGTGACAGGGGCGGGGACCCAGTACTTC	CASSLVVTGAGTQYF
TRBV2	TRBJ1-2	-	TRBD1	TGTGCCAGCAGGGGGACAGGGGGGGATGGCTACACCTTC	CASRGTGGDGYTF
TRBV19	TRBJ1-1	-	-	TGTGCCAGTTCCTACCAAGATGGAAGGGCCGGGGCTGAAGCTTTCTTT	CASSYQDGRAGAEAFF
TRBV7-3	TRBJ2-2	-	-	TGTGCCAGCAGCCCACAGGGAAGCTGGGAGCTGTTTTTT	CASSPQGSWELFF
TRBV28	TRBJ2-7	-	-	TGTGCCAGCACCTTGGGGGGAACCTACGAGCAGTACTTC	CASTLGGTYEQYF
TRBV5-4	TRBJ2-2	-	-	TGTGCCAGCAGCTTGAGTAGCGGCCCGACCGGGGAGCTGTTTTTT	CASSLSSGPTGELFF
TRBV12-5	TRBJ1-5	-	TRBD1	TGTGCTAGTGGTCGCCCGGGACAGGGTTTCAATCAGCCCCAGCATTTT	CASGRPGQGFNQPQHF
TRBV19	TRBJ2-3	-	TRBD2	TGTGCCAGTAGTATGCCCAGCGGGAGTGCAGATACGCAGTATTTT	CASSMPSGSADTQYF
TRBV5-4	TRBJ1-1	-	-	TGTGCCAGCAGCTGGGGATGGGAGGGGAACACTGAAGCTTTCTTT	CASSWGWEGNTEAFF